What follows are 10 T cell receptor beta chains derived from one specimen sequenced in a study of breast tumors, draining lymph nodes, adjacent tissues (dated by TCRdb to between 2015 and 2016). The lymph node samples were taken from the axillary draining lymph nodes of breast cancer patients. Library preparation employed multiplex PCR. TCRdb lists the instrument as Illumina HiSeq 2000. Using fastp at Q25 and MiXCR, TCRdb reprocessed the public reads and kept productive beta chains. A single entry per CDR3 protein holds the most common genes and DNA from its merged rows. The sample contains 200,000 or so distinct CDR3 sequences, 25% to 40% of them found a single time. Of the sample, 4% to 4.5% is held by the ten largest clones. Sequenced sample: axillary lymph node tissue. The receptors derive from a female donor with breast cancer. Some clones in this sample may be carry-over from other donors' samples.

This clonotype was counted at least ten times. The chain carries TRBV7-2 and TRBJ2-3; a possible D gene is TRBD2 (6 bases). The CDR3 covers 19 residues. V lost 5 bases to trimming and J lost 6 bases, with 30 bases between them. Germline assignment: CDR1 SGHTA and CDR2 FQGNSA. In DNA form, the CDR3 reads TGTGCCAGCAGCCCCCTCGGAGGGTTGGGTTTTAGCGTTCCGGATACGCAGTATTTT. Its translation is CASSPLGGLGFSVPDTQYF.

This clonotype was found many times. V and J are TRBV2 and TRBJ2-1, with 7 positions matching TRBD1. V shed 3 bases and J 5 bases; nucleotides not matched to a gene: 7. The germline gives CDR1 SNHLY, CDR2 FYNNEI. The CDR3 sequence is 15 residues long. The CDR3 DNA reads TGTGCCAGCAGTGAGAACAGGGGCGGAAACAATGAGCAGTTCTTC. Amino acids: CASSENRGGNNEQFF.

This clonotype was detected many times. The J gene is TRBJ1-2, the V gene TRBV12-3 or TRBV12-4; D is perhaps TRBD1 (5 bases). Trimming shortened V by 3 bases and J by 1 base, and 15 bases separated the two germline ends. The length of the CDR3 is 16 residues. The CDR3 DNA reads TGTGCCAGCAGTTTCGGGGACCGACGGCTTAACTATGGCTACACCTTC. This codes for CASSFGDRRLNYGYTF.

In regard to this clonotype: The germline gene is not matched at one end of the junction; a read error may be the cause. The CDR3 region is CASSPAGLGANVLPF. The CDR3 coding sequence is TGTGCCAGCAGCCCCGCAGGGCTCGGGGCCAACGTCCTGCCTTTC. The chain has TRBV7-8 and TRBJ2-6; the D gene could be TRBD1 or TRBD2 (5 bases each). There are 15 residues in the CDR3. Germline V CDR1 and CDR2: SGHVS, FQNEAQ.

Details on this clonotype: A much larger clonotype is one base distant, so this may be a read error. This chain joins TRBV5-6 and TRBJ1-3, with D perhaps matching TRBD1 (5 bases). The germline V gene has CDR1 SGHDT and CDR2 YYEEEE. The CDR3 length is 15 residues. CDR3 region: CAGSWGLLSGNTIYF. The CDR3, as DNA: TGTGCCGGCAGCTGGGGACTTCTCTCTGGAAACACCATATATTTT.

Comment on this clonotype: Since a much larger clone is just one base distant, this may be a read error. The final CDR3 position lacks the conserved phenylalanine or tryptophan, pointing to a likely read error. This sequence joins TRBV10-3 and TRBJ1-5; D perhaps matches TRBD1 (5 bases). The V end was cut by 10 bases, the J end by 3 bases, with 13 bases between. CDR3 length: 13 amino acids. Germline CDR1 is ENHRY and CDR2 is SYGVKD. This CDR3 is CASTEQVNQPQHS. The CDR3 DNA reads TGTGCCAGCACAGAACAGGTCAATCAGCCCCAGCATTCT.

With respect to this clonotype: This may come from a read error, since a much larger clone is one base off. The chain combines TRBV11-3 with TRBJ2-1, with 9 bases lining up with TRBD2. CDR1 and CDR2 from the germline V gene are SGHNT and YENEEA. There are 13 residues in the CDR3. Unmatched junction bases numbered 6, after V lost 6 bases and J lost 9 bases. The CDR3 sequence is CASRGLALTEQFF. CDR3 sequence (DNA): TGTGCCAGCAGAGGACTAGCGCTAACTGAGCAGTTCTTC.

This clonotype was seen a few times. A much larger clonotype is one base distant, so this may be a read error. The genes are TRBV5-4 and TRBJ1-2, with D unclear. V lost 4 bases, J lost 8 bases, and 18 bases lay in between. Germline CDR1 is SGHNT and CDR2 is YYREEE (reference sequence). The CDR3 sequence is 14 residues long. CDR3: CASSPTKPGGGYTF. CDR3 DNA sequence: TGTGCCAGCAGCCCAACTAAACCGGGAGGGGGCTACACCTTC.

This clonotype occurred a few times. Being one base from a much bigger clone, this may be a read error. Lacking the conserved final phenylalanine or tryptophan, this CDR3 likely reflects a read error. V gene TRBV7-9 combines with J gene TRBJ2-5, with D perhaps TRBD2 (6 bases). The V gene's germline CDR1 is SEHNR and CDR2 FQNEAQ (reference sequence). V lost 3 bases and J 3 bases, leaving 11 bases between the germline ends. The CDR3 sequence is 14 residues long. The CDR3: CASSLREAEETQYL. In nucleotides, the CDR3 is TGTGCCAGCAGCTTGAGGGAGGCGGAAGAGACCCAGTACCTC.

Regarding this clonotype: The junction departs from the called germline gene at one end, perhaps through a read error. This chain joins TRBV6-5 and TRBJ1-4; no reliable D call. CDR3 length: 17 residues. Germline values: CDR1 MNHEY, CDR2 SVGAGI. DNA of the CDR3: TGTGCCAGCAGTTACTCTCAGGTGGGTGGTGCTAATGAAAATCTGTTTTTT. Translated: CASSYSQVGGANENLFF.